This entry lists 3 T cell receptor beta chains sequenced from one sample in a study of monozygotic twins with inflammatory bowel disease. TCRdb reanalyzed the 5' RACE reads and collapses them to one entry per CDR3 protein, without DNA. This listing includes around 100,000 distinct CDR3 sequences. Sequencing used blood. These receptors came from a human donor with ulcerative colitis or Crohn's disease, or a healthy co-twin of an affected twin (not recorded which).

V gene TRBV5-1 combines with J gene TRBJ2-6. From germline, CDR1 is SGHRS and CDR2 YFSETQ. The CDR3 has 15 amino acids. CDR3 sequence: CASSSLTSGANVLTF.

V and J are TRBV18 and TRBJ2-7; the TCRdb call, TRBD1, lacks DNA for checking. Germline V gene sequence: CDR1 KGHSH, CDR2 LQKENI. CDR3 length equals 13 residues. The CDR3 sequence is CASSPGANYEQYF.

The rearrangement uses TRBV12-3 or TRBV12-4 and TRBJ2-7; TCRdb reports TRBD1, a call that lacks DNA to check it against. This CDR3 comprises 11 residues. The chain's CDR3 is CASIGGGEQYF.